This is a list of T cell receptor beta chains from one sample in a study of cytomegalovirus exposure and HLA in healthy donors. Here immunoSEQ multiplex PCR was the method, and the copy in TCRdb shows in-frame clones only, minus some. The data contain about 170,000 clones, more than 70% of them singletons. The sample taken for sequencing was PBMCs. The receptors were sampled from a male donor in good health and CMV-seronegative. CDR3s leave out the opening cysteine and the closing phenylalanine or tryptophan. Each record gives: J gene, V gene, D gene, CDR3 protein. A D gene is named only where the DNA matches it firmly.

j_call: TRBJ2-7
v_call: TRBV7-2
d_call: -
cdr3_aa: ASSSIARSSYEQY

j_call: -
v_call: TRBV5-1
d_call: -
cdr3_aa: ASSPVDRASSEQY

j_call: TRBJ2-7
v_call: TRBV5-1
d_call: -
cdr3_aa: ASSLGFSSYEQY

j_call: TRBJ2-7
v_call: TRBV29-1
d_call: -
cdr3_aa: SAERSSEQY

j_call: TRBJ1-1
v_call: TRBV7-8
d_call: -
cdr3_aa: ASSFDTEAF

j_call: TRBJ1-5
v_call: TRBV6-1
d_call: TRBD1
cdr3_aa: ASTTGGNQPQH

j_call: TRBJ2-3
v_call: TRBV4-1
d_call: TRBD2
cdr3_aa: ASSQTGSGASTDTQY

j_call: TRBJ2-3
v_call: TRBV6-4
d_call: -
cdr3_aa: ASSVEEGHTDTQY

j_call: TRBJ2-7
v_call: TRBV4-3
d_call: TRBD2
cdr3_aa: ASSQGLAGGGDYEQY

j_call: TRBJ2-1
v_call: TRBV11-2
d_call: -
cdr3_aa: ASSPSYNEQF

j_call: TRBJ2-7
v_call: TRBV20-1
d_call: -
cdr3_aa: SALSYEQY

j_call: TRBJ2-1
v_call: TRBV18
d_call: TRBD2
cdr3_aa: ASSTILAGGPHNEQF

j_call: TRBJ2-3
v_call: TRBV5-4
d_call: -
cdr3_aa: ASSLDGGSDTQY

j_call: TRBJ2-3
v_call: TRBV25-1
d_call: -
cdr3_aa: ASGRPSGQY

j_call: TRBJ2-1
v_call: TRBV28
d_call: -
cdr3_aa: ASSTLHEQF

j_call: TRBJ2-3
v_call: TRBV6-1
d_call: -
cdr3_aa: ASSESGDTQY

j_call: TRBJ1-4
v_call: TRBV7-9
d_call: TRBD1
cdr3_aa: ASSPRQGPGNEKLF

j_call: TRBJ2-2
v_call: TRBV5-4
d_call: -
cdr3_aa: ASSLRARGGTGELF

j_call: TRBJ2-7
v_call: TRBV6-5
d_call: TRBD1
cdr3_aa: ASSAVTGDYEQY

j_call: TRBJ1-4
v_call: TRBV6-5
d_call: -
cdr3_aa: ATTVRRVANEKLF

j_call: -
v_call: TRBV4-1
d_call: -
cdr3_aa: ASSHPLRQNHYYEQY

j_call: TRBJ2-5
v_call: TRBV28
d_call: TRBD2
cdr3_aa: ASSWALAGGGVGETQY

j_call: TRBJ2-3
v_call: TRBV5-1
d_call: -
cdr3_aa: ASVVGGAVTDTQY

j_call: TRBJ2-5
v_call: TRBV4-1
d_call: TRBD1
cdr3_aa: ASSHPVETGGKETQY

j_call: TRBJ2-1
v_call: TRBV9
d_call: -
cdr3_aa: ASSASGSGNEQF

j_call: TRBJ2-2
v_call: TRBV28
d_call: TRBD1
cdr3_aa: ASSLNTDRVVHGELF

j_call: TRBJ2-3
v_call: TRBV7-9
d_call: -
cdr3_aa: ASSFQGSTDTQY

j_call: TRBJ1-2
v_call: TRBV7-9
d_call: -
cdr3_aa: ASSLESTYGYT

j_call: TRBJ2-5
v_call: TRBV7-6
d_call: TRBD2
cdr3_aa: ASSWASGSQETQY

j_call: TRBJ2-7
v_call: TRBV7-3
d_call: -
cdr3_aa: ASSEGAFYEQY

j_call: TRBJ1-1
v_call: TRBV21-1
d_call: -
cdr3_aa: ASSNSNTEAF

j_call: TRBJ2-3
v_call: TRBV6-5
d_call: TRBD2
cdr3_aa: ASSRTSGSTDTQY

j_call: TRBJ1-2
v_call: TRBV27
d_call: -
cdr3_aa: ASSFVPTPGGYT

j_call: TRBJ2-7
v_call: TRBV19
d_call: TRBD2
cdr3_aa: ASSILAGGSYEQY

j_call: TRBJ2-1
v_call: TRBV5-1
d_call: -
cdr3_aa: ASSSRGNSYNEQF

j_call: TRBJ2-7
v_call: TRBV7-9
d_call: TRBD2
cdr3_aa: ASSLFAGGTYEQY

j_call: TRBJ2-7
v_call: TRBV6-5
d_call: TRBD2
cdr3_aa: ASSTWEGPYEQY

j_call: TRBJ1-6
v_call: TRBV6-1
d_call: TRBD1
cdr3_aa: ASRGDRGSPLH

j_call: TRBJ2-3
v_call: TRBV28
d_call: TRBD2
cdr3_aa: ASSSAGTSGRIDTQY

j_call: TRBJ1-6
v_call: TRBV5-1
d_call: -
cdr3_aa: ASTLGGAEDSPLH

j_call: TRBJ1-6
v_call: TRBV7-2
d_call: -
cdr3_aa: ASSRAAGVGDSPLH

j_call: TRBJ2-5
v_call: TRBV5-6
d_call: TRBD2
cdr3_aa: ASSLEVAGTQETQY

j_call: TRBJ2-5
v_call: TRBV6-5
d_call: -
cdr3_aa: ASSSRVQETQY

j_call: TRBJ1-4
v_call: TRBV27
d_call: -
cdr3_aa: ASAPLGVLGGTNEKLF

j_call: TRBJ2-1
v_call: TRBV7-3
d_call: -
cdr3_aa: ASSPRGSSYNEQF

j_call: TRBJ1-6
v_call: TRBV7-3
d_call: -
cdr3_aa: ASSSRGRGSNSPLH

j_call: TRBJ2-5
v_call: TRBV7-9
d_call: -
cdr3_aa: SSSATGSRETQY

j_call: TRBJ1-1
v_call: TRBV25-1
d_call: TRBD1
cdr3_aa: ASRQGEGTEAF

j_call: TRBJ1-5
v_call: TRBV27
d_call: -
cdr3_aa: ASSFERGRNQPQH

j_call: TRBJ2-7
v_call: TRBV10-3
d_call: -
cdr3_aa: AIRRGGAGYEQY

j_call: TRBJ2-3
v_call: TRBV11-2
d_call: -
cdr3_aa: ASSLGGLGTDTQY

j_call: TRBJ2-1
v_call: TRBV9
d_call: TRBD1
cdr3_aa: ASSGGGTGGTNEQF

j_call: TRBJ2-3
v_call: TRBV9
d_call: TRBD2
cdr3_aa: ASSVDSTGGLLDTQY

j_call: TRBJ2-1
v_call: TRBV9
d_call: -
cdr3_aa: ASSVGGRGVAGQYEQF

j_call: TRBJ1-2
v_call: TRBV9
d_call: -
cdr3_aa: ASSVQGKYGYT

j_call: TRBJ1-1
v_call: TRBV12-5
d_call: -
cdr3_aa: ASRGSGTEAF

j_call: TRBJ1-6
v_call: TRBV7-6
d_call: -
cdr3_aa: ASSLDRAQNSPLH

j_call: TRBJ2-7
v_call: TRBV13
d_call: TRBD1
cdr3_aa: ASSLGGQGGHEQY

j_call: TRBJ2-2
v_call: TRBV11-3
d_call: -
cdr3_aa: ASSLGGGTGELF